These 7 T cell receptor beta chains originate from one sample sequenced in a study of blood T cell repertoires in COVID-19. Some clones are missing from TCRdb's copy, which holds only in-frame ones; the method was immunoSEQ multiplex PCR. Of 200,000 to 250,000 clones in the sample, roughly 87% were seen once. Specimen: PBMCs or T cells enriched from blood (not recorded which). Source of these receptors: a woman between 25 and 40 years old with acute COVID-19.

The gene calls are TRBV6-2 or TRBV6-3 and TRBJ1-5, with 7 bases matching TRBD1. With V trimmed by 5 bases and J by 0 bases, 10 bases remained unmatched. Germline V CDR1 and CDR2: MNHEY, SVGEGT. This CDR3 spans 17 amino acids. CDR3 in amino acids: CASSPRDRKNSNQPQHF. The CDR3 DNA sequence: TGTGCCAGCAGTCCCCGGGACAGAAAAAATAGCAATCAGCCCCAGCATTTT.

The chain recombines TRBV29-1 with TRBJ2-5; 7 bases are a match to TRBD1. This CDR3 contains 14 residues. The V gene end was trimmed by 2 bases and the J gene end by 3 bases; junction bases not matched to a gene: 6. Germline V gene lookup returns CDR1 SQVTM and CDR2 ANQGSEA. The CDR3 spells CSVERVGQEETQYF. The DNA of the CDR3 is TGCAGCGTTGAAAGGGTCGGACAGGAAGAGACCCAGTACTTC.

This CDR3 is CASKGRGRVSYNEQFF. CDR3 nucleotides: TGCGCCAGTAAGGGCCGGGGAAGAGTTTCCTACAATGAGCAGTTCTTC. V usage is TRBV5-1 and J usage is TRBJ2-1; D may be TRBD2 (5 bases). Trimming stripped 8 bases from V and 1 base from J, with 19 bases between. CDR3 size: 16 residues. Germline CDR1 and CDR2: SGHRS and YFSETQ.

This clone is a singleton in its sample. J is TRBJ1-1 and V is TRBV5-5; D is undetermined. V lost 1 base and J lost 0, with 10 bases in between. Germline CDR1 and CDR2: SGHKS and YYEKEE (reference sequence). The CDR3 sequence is 15 residues long. CDR3 nucleotides: TGTGCCAGCAGCTTGTATGGAGCGATGAACACTGAAGCTTTCTTT. It codes for CASSLYGAMNTEAFF.

The chain recombines TRBV28 with TRBJ2-2, with 11 positions matching TRBD1. The CDR3 is 17 amino acids. Germline lookup yields CDR1 MDHEN and CDR2 SYDVKM. The J segment lost 5 bases and the V segment lost 2 bases, leaving 7 bases of the junction unmatched. CDR3 bases: TGTGCCAGCAGTTTAACCTGGACAGGGGGCAGGACCGGGGAGCTGTTTTTT. Translated, it gives CASSLTWTGGRTGELFF.

The V call is TRBV5-4, the J call TRBJ2-7, with 9 bases identical to TRBD2. Germline CDR1 is SGHNT and CDR2 is YYREEE (reference sequence). V lost 4 bases, J lost 2 bases, and 7 bases stayed unmatched. The CDR3 has 15 amino acids. The CDR3 nucleotides are TGTGCCAGCAGCCCCGGCGGGGGGGTTACCTACGAGCAGTACTTC. Its protein is CASSPGGGVTYEQYF.

This clone was picked up one time. V usage is TRBV11-3 and J usage is TRBJ2-7, with D unresolved. The CDR3 length is 13 residues. V lost 1 base to trimming and J lost 7 bases, with 11 bases between them. CDR1 and CDR2 from the germline V gene are SGHNT and YENEEA. The DNA for the CDR3 is TGTGCCAGCAGCTTAGCCCCTGGCCTTGAGCAGTACTTC. The encoded protein is CASSLAPGLEQYF.